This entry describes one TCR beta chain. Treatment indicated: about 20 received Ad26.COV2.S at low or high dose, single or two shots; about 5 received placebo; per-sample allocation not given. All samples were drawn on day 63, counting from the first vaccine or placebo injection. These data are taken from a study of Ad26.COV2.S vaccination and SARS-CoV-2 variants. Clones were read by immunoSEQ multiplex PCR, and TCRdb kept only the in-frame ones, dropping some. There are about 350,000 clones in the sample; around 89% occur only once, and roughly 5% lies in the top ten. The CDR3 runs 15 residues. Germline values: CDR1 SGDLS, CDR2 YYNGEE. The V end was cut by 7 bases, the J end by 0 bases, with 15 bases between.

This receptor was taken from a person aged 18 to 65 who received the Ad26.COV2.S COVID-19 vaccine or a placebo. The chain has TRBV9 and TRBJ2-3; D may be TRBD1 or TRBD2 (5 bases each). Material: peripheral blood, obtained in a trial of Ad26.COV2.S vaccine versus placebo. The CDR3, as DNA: TGTGCCAGCGGGGGTGGATTGCGGAGCACAGATACGCAGTATTTT. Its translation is CASGGGLRSTDTQYF.